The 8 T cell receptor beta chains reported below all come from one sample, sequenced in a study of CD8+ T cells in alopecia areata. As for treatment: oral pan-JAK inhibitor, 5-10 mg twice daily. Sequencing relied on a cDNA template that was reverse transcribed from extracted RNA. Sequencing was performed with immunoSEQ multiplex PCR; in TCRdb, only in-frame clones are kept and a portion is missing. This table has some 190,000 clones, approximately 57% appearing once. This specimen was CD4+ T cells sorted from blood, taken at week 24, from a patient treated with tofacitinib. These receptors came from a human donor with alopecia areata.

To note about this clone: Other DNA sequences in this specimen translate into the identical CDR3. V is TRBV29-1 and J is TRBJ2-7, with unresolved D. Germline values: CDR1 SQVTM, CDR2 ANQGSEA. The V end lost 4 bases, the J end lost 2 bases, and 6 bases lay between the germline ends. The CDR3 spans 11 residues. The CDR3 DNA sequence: TGCAGCGTTGGGCACACCTACGAGCAGTACTTC. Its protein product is CSVGHTYEQYF.

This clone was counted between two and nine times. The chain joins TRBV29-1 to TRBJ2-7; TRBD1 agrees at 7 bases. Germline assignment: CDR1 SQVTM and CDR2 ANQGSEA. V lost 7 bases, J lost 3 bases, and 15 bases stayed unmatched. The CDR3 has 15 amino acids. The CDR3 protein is CSAYSSTGKGYEQYF. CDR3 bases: TGCAGCGCATATTCGTCGACAGGGAAGGGCTACGAGCAGTACTTC.

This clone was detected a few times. The chain's CDR3 is CSAGAGGWAGELFF. CDR3 in DNA: TGCAGCGCTGGGGCAGGGGGCTGGGCCGGGGAGCTGTTTTTT. This rearrangement joins TRBV29-1 to TRBJ2-2, with 8 positions matching TRBD1. The CDR3 is 14 residues long. Germline assignment: CDR1 SQVTM and CDR2 ANQGSEA. The junction had 10 bases not matched to a gene; V was cut back by 7 bases and J by 6 bases.

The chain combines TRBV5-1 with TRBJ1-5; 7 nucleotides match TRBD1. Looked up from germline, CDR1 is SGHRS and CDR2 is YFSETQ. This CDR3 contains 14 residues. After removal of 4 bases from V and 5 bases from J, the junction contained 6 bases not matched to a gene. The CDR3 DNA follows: TGCGCCAGCAGCACAACAGGGGATGATCAGCCCCAGCATTTT. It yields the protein CASSTTGDDQPQHF.

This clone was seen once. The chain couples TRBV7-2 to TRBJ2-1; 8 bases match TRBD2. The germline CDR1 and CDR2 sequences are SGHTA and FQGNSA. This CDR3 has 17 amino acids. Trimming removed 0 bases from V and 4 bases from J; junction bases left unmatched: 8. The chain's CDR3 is CASSLARPGGLYNEQFF. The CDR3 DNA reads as TGTGCCAGCAGCTTAGCGAGGCCGGGGGGGCTATACAATGAGCAGTTCTTC. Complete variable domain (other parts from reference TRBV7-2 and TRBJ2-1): GAGVSQSPSNKVTEKGKDVELRCDPISGHTALYWYRQSLGQGLEFLIYFQGNSAPDKSGLPSDRFSAERTGGSVSTLTIQRTQQEDSAVYLCASSLARPGGLYNEQFFGPGTRLTVL.

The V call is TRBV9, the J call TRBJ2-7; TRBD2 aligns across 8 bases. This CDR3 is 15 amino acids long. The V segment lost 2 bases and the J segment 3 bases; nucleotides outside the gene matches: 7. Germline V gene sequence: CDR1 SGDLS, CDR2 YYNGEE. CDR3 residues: CASSVSAGDLYEQYF. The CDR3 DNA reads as TGTGCCAGCAGCGTTTCAGCGGGGGACCTCTACGAGCAGTACTTC.

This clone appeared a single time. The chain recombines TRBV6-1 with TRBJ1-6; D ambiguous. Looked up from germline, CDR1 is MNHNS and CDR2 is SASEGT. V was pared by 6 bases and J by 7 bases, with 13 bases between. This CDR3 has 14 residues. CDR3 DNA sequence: TGTGCCAGCAGCGTTGACTCCCGAAATTCACCCCTCCACTTT. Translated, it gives CASSVDSRNSPLHF.

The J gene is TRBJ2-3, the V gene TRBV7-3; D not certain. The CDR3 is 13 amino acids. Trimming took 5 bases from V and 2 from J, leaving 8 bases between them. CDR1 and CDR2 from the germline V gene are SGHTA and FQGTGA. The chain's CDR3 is CASSPENTDTQYF. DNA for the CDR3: TGTGCCAGCAGCCCCGAAAACACAGATACGCAGTATTTT.